Listed below are T cell receptor beta chains from one sample, sequenced in a study of CD4 T cell repertoires in COVID-19. Method: immunoSEQ multiplex PCR; TCRdb's copy keeps in-frame clones and lacks some. The table has fewer than 25,000 clones, roughly 87% seen once. Sequencing used central memory CD4+ T cells from blood, obtained before the COVID-19 pandemic. The receptors here all came from a human donor who had COVID-19. Each CDR3 is given with its conserved first and last residue. The D gene is left open where the match is weak. For some rows the clone size is stated as once, few or many, or as a class when expanded; others skip it.

j_gene,v_gene,len,abundance,d_gene,CDR3aa,CDR3nt
TRBJ2-1,TRBV5-8,14,once,.,CASSRESSYNEQFF,TGTGCCAGCAGCCGGGAGAGCTCCTACAATGAGCAGTTCTTC
TRBJ1-2,TRBV5-1,13,few,.,CASRASGNYGYTF,TGCGCCAGCAGGGCCAGCGGGAACTATGGCTACACCTTC
TRBJ1-2,TRBV6-5,16,.,TRBD1,CASSYSETGAYGGYTF,TGTGCCAGCAGTTACTCGGAGACAGGGGCATACGGTGGCTACACCTTC
TRBJ2-7,TRBV6-1,14,once,TRBD2,CASSALAGGREQYF,TGTGCCAGCAGTGCTCTCGCGGGGGGGCGTGAGCAGTACTTC
TRBJ1-5,TRBV5-1,15,.,.,CASSFGGTSNQPQHF,TGCGCCAGCAGCTTTGGTGGGACATCTAATCAGCCCCAGCATTTT
TRBJ2-7,TRBV5-5,18,.,TRBD1,CASSPNRLGGPDLSEQYF,TGTGCCAGCAGCCCCAATCGATTAGGGGGCCCCGATCTCTCCGAGCAGTACTTC
TRBJ1-2,TRBV5-6,12,few,.,CASRRQDLGYTF,TGTGCCAGCAGAAGACAGGATCTTGGCTACACCTTC
TRBJ2-7,TRBV30,12,.,.,CAWSGPRYEQYF,TGTGCCTGGAGTGGGCCACGCTACGAGCAGTACTTC
TRBJ2-3,TRBV29-1,11,.,.,CSYDYTDTQYF,TGCAGCTACGACTACACAGATACGCAGTATTTT
TRBJ1-1,TRBV6-4,15,.,.,CASRPNRVGNTEAFF,TGTGCCAGCAGGCCAAACAGGGTGGGGAACACTGAAGCTTTCTTT
TRBJ2-2,TRBV2,12,.,.,CATSSDTGELFF,TGTGCCACCAGCTCGGACACCGGGGAGCTGTTTTTT
TRBJ2-7,TRBV5-1,13,.,.,CASTPVGHYEQYF,TGCGCCAGCACACCGGTGGGACACTACGAGCAGTACTTC
TRBJ2-2,TRBV12-5,14,once,TRBD1,CASGGDRNTGELFF,TGTGCTAGTGGCGGGGACAGGAACACCGGGGAGCTGTTTTTT
TRBJ2-1,TRBV16,18,.,.,CASSQSPGGHSSYNEQFF,TGTGCCAGCAGCCAATCGCCCGGGGGGCACAGCTCCTACAATGAGCAGTTCTTC
TRBJ2-5,TRBV11-2,15,.,TRBD2,CASSLLAGGRETQYF,TGTGCCAGCAGCTTGCTAGCGGGGGGTCGGGAGACCCAGTACTTC
TRBJ2-2,TRBV4-1,19,.,TRBD2,CASSRGPSPASGNTGELFF,TGCGCCAGCAGCCGGGGACCCTCCCCGGCTAGCGGGAACACCGGGGAGCTGTTTTTT
TRBJ2-1,TRBV6-6,15,.,.,CASSYSLLASNEQFF,TGTGCCAGCAGTTACTCCCTGCTAGCCTCCAATGAGCAGTTCTTC
TRBJ1-1,TRBV29-1,13,.,TRBD1,CSAAGQRNTEAFF,TGCAGCGCCGCGGGACAGAGGAACACTGAAGCTTTCTTT
TRBJ1-6,TRBV6-5,15,.,.,CASSNPRGWESPLHF,TGTGCCAGCAGCAACCCCAGGGGCTGGGAATCACCCCTCCACTTT
TRBJ2-3,TRBV2,13,once,TRBD2,CASSERGRDTQYF,TGTGCCAGCAGTGAGCGGGGGAGAGATACGCAGTATTTT
TRBJ2-5,TRBV7-2,13,.,.,CASSPEEGRTQYF,TGTGCCAGCAGCCCCGAGGAAGGGAGGACCCAGTACTTC
TRBJ1-3,TRBV28,14,.,.,CASSSPLSGNTIYF,TGTGCCAGCAGTTCCCCCCTCTCTGGAAACACCATATATTTT
TRBJ1-1,TRBV19,14,.,TRBD1,CASSLMQGGAEAFF,TGTGCCAGTAGTTTAATGCAGGGGGGCGCTGAAGCTTTCTTT
TRBJ1-2,TRBV11-2,15,.,.,CASRPGGGGGYGYTF,TGTGCCAGCCGACCTGGTGGGGGCGGTGGCTATGGCTACACCTTC
TRBJ2-1,TRBV2,14,.,TRBD2,CASTQGGGANEQFF,TGTGCCAGCACTCAGGGCGGGGGGGCCAATGAGCAGTTCTTC
TRBJ1-1,TRBV27,14,once,.,CASSLQGGDGGAFF,TGTGCCAGCAGTTTGCAGGGAGGGGACGGCGGAGCTTTCTTT